This TCR beta chain was captured in a study of Ad26.COV2.S vaccination and SARS-CoV-2 variants. Study outcomes and limitations: With respect to non-spike TCR breadth, vaccine and placebo recipients were similar. Those who received the vaccine showed greater spike-specific TCR breadth than those given placebo. Overall T cell responses may have been underestimated by the analyses of TCR breadth and depth.

Using immunoSEQ multiplex PCR, the repertoire was profiled, and TCRdb retains in-frame clones only, with some absent. The sample has 410,000 or so clones; 75% to 95% are singletons. Specified treatment: around 19 received Ad26.COV2.S at low or high dose, single or two shots; about 5 received placebo; per-sample allocation not given. Each sample was drawn 63 days after the first injection (of vaccine or placebo). Immunization relied on an Ad26 vector, which expressed Wuhan-strain SARS-CoV-2 spike. Concerning this clone: Antigen unknown.

The CDR3 is 14 residues long. Germline CDR1 and CDR2: MNHEY and SVGEGT. The V end lost 6 bases, the J end lost 9 bases, and 18 bases lay between the germline ends. This TCR came from a person aged 18 to 59 who received the Ad26.COV2.S COVID-19 vaccine or a placebo. V and J are TRBV6-2 or TRBV6-3 and TRBJ1-5; no reliable D call. The input for sequencing was peripheral blood, taken in a trial of Ad26.COV2.S vaccine versus placebo. Here the CDR3 DNA reads TGTGCCAGCAGCCCCTCCGGGCCCGCTAGGCCCCAGCATTTT. Translation: CASSPSGPARPQHF.